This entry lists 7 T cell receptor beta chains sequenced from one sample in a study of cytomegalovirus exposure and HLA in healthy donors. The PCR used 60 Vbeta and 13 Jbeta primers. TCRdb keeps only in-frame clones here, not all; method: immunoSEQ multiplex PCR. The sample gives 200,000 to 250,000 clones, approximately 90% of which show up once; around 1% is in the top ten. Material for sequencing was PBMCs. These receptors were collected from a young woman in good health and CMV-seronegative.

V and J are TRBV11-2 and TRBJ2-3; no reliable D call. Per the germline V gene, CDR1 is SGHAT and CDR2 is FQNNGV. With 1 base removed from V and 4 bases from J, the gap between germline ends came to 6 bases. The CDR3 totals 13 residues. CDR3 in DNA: TGTGCCAGCAGCTTAGTAGCCGCAGATACGCAGTATTTT. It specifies CASSLVAADTQYF.

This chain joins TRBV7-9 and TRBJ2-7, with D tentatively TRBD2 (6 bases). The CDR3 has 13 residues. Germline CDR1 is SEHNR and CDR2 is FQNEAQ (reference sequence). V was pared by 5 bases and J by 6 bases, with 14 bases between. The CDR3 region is CASSTRGGTEQYF. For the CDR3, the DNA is TGTGCCAGCAGCACCCGTGGGGGGACCGAGCAGTACTTC.

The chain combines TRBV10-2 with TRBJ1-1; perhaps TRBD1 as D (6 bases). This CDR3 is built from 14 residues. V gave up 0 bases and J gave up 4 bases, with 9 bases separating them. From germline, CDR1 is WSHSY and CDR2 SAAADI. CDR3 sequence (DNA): TGCGCCAGCAGTGAGTCGGGGGCTGTCACTGAAGCTTTCTTT. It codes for CASSESGAVTEAFF.

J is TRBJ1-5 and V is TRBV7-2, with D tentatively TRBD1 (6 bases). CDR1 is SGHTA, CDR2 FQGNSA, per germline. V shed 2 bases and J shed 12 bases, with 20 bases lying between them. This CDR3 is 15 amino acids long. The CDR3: CASSLTTGFLQFQHF. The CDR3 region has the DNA TGTGCCAGCAGCTTAACTACAGGGTTTCTTCAGTTCCAGCATTTT.

The CDR3 DNA is TGTGCCACCAGCAGAGATACGAGGAGGGCTGAAGCTTTCTTT. It yields the protein CATSRDTRRAEAFF. The chain links TRBV15 to TRBJ1-1; no clear D. The CDR3 sequence is 14 residues long. Germline V lookup: CDR1 LNHNV, CDR2 YYDKDF (reference sequence). V shed 0 bases and J shed 6 bases, with 11 bases lying between them.

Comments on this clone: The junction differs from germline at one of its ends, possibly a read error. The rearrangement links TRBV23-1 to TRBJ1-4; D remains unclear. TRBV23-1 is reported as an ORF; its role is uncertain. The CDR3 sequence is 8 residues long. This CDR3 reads CASSPGVF. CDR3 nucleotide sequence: TGCGCCAGCAGCCCAGGCGTTTTT.

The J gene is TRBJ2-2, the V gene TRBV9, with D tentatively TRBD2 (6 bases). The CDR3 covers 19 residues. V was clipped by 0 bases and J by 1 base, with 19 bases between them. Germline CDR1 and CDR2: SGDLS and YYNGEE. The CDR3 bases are TGTGCCAGCAGCGTAGAAGGCCCCCCATGGGGGGTGAACACCGGGGAGCTGTTTTTT. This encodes CASSVEGPPWGVNTGELFF.